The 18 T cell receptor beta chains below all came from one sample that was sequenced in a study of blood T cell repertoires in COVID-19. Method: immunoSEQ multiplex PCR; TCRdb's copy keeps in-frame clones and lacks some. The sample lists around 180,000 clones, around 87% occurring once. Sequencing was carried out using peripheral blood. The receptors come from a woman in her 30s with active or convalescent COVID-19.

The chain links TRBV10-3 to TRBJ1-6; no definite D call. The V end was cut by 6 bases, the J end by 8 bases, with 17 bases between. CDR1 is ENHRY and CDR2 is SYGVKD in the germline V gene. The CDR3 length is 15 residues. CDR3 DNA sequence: TGTGCCATCAGGTTAACCGGACGGCGGGATTCACCCCTCCACTTT. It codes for CAIRLTGRRDSPLHF.

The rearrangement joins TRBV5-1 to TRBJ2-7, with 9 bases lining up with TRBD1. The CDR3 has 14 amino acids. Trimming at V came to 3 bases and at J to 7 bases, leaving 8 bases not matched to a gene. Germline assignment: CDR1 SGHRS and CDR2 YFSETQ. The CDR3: CASSSTTGGEEQYF. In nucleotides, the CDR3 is TGCGCCAGCAGCTCCACGACAGGGGGAGAGGAGCAGTACTTC. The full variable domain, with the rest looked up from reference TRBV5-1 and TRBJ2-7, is KAGVTQTPRYLIKTRGQQVTLSCSPISGHRSVSWYQQTPGQGLQFLFEYFSETQRNKGNFPGRFSGRQFSNSRSEMNVSTLELGDSALYLCASSSTTGGEEQYFGPGTRLTVT.

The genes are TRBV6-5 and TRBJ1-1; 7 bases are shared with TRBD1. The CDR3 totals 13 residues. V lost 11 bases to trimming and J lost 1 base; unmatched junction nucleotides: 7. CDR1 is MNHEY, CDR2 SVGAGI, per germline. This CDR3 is CAGDRAPNTEAFF. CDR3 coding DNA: TGTGCCGGAGACAGGGCCCCGAACACTGAAGCTTTCTTT.

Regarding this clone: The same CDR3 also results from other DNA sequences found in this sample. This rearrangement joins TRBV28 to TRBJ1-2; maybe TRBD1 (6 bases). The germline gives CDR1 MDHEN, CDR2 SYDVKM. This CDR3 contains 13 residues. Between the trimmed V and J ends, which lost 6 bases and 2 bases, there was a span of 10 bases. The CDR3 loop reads CASSLDRNYGYTF. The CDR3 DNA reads TGTGCCAGCAGCTTAGACAGGAACTATGGCTACACCTTC.

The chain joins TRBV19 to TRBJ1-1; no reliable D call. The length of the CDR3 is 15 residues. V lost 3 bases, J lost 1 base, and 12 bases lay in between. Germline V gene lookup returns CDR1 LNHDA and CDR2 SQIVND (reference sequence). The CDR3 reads CASSMGRQRNTEAFF. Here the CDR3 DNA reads TGTGCCAGTAGTATGGGGAGACAAAGGAACACTGAAGCTTTCTTT.

The CDR3 nucleotides read TGTGCCACTCACCGGGGGAATGAAGAAAAACTGTTTTTT. Translated: CATHRGNEEKLFF. The J gene is TRBJ1-4, the V gene TRBV19; possible D gene TRBD1, 5 bases. Germline V gene sequence: CDR1 LNHDA, CDR2 SQIVND (reference sequence). Trimming stripped 10 bases from V and 8 bases from J, with 17 bases between. The CDR3 contains 13 residues.

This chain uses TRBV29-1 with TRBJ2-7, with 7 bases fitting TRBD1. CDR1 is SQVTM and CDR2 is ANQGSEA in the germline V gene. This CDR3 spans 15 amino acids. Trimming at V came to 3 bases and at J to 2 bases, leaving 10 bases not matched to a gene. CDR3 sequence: CSVEVVGDSPYEQYF. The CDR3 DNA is TGCAGCGTTGAGGTGGTCGGGGACAGTCCCTACGAGCAGTACTTC.

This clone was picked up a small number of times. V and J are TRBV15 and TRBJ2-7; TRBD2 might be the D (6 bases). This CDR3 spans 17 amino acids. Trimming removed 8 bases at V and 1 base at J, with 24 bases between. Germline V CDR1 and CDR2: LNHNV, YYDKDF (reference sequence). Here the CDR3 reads CATSPLGGATGSYEQYF. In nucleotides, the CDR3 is TGTGCCACCTCTCCTTTAGGAGGGGCAACAGGATCCTACGAGCAGTACTTC.

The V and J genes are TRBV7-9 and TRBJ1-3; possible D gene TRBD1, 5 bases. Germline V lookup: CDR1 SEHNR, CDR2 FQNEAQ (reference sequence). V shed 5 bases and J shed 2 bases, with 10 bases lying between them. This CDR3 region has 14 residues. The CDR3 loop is CASSRPGTGNTIYF. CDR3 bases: TGTGCCAGCAGCCGCCCAGGGACTGGAAACACCATATATTTT.

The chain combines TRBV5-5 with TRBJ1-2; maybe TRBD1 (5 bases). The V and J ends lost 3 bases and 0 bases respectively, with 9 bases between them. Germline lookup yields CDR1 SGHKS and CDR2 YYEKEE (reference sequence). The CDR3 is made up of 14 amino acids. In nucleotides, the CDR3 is TGTGCCAGCAGCTGGATGACAGCTAACTATGGCTACACCTTC. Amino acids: CASSWMTANYGYTF.

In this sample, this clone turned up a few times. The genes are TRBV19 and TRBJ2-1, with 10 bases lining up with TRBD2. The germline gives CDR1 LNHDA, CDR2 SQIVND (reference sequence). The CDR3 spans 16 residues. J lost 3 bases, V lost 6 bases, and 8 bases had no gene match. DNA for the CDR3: TGTGCCAGTAGGCCTAAACTAGCGGGGAGCTACAATGAGCAGTTCTTC. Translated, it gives CASRPKLAGSYNEQFF.

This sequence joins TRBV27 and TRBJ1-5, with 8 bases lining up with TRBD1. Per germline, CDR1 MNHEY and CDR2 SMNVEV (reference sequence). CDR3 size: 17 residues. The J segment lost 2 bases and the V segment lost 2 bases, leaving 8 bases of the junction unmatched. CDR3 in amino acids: CASSLEAGGDGNQPQHF. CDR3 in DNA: TGTGCCAGCAGTTTAGAGGCAGGGGGCGACGGCAATCAGCCCCAGCATTTT.

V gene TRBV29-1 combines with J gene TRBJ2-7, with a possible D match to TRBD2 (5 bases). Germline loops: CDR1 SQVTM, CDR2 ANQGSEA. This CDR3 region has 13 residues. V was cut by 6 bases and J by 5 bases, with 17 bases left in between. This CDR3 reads CSVALLLEDEQYF. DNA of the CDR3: TGCAGCGTCGCCCTGCTCTTGGAGGACGAGCAGTACTTC.

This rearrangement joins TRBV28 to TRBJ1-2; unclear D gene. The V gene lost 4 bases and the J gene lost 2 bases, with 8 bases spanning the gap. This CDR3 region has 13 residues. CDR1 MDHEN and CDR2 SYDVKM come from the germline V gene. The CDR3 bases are TGTGCCAGCAGTTCCCCCAGGAACTATGGCTACACCTTC. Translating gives CASSSPRNYGYTF.

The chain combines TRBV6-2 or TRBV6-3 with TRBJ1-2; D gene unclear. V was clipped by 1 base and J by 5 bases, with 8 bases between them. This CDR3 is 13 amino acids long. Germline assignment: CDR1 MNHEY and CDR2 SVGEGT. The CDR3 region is CASSYYGLYGYTF. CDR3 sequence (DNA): TGTGCCAGCAGTTACTACGGTCTGTATGGCTACACCTTC.

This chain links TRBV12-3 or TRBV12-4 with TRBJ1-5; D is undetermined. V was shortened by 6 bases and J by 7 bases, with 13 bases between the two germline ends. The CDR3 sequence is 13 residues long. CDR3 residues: CASRAPGNQPQHF. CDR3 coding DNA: TGTGCCAGCAGGGCCCCGGGGAACCAGCCCCAGCATTTT.

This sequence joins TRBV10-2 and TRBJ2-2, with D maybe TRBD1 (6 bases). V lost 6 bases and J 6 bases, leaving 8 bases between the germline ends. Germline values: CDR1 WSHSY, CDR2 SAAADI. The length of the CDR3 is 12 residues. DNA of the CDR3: TGCGCCAGCAGGACAGGCCCCGGGGAGCTGTTTTTT. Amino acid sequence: CASRTGPGELFF.

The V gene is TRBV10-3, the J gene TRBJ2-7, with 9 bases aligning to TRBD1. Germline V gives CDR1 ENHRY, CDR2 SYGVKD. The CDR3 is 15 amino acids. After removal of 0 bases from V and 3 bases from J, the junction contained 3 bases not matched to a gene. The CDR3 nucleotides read TGTGCCATCAGTGAGTCGGGACAGGGTTACTACGAGCAGTACTTC. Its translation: CAISESGQGYYEQYF.